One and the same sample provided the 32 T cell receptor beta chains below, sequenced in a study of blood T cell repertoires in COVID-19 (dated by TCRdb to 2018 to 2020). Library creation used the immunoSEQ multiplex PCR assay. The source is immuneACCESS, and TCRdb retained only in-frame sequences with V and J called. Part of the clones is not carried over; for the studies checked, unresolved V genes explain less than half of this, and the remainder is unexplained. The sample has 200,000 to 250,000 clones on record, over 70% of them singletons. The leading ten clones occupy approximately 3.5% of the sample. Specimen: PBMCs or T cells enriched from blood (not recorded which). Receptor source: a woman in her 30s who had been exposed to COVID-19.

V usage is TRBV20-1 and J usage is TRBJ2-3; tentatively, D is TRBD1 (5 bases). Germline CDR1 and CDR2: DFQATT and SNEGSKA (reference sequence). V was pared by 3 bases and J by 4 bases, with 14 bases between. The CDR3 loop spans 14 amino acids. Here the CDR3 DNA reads TGCAGTGCTAGTTTCAACCAAGGGGCAGATACGCAGTATTTT. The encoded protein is CSASFNQGADTQYF.

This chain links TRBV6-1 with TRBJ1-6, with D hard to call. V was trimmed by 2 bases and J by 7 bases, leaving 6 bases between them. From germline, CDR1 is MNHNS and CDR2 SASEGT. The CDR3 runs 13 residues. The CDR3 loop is CASSESQNSPLHF. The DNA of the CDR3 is TGTGCCAGCAGTGAATCCCAGAATTCACCCCTCCACTTT.

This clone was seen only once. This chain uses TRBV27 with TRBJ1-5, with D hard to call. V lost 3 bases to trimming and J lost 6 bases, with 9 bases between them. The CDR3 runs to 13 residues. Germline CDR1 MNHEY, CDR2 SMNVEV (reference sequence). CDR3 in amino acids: CASSLSSLQPQHF. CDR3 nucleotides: TGTGCCAGCAGTTTGTCCTCACTTCAGCCCCAGCATTTT.

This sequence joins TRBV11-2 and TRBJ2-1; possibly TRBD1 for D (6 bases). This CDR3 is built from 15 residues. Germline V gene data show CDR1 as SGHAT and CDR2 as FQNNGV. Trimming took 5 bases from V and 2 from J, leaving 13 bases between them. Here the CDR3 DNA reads TGTGCCAGCAGCCTCGCGACAGGCGCCTACAATGAGCAGTTCTTC. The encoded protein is CASSLATGAYNEQFF.

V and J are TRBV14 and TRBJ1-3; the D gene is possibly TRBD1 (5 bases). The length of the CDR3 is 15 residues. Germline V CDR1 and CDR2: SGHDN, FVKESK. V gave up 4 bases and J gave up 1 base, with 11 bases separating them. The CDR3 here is CASSLQGFSGNTIYF. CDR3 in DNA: TGTGCCAGCAGCCTGCAGGGATTTTCTGGAAACACCATATATTTT.

CDR3 coding DNA: TGTGCCACCAGTGACCCTTCGACAGGGGGCAATGAGCAGTTCTTC. Translating gives CATSDPSTGGNEQFF. The rearrangement joins TRBV24-1 to TRBJ2-1; TRBD1 aligns across 9 bases. CDR3 length: 15 residues. V shed 4 bases, J shed 6 bases, and the junction held 6 bases outside the gene matches. Germline V lookup: CDR1 KGHDR, CDR2 SFDVKD.

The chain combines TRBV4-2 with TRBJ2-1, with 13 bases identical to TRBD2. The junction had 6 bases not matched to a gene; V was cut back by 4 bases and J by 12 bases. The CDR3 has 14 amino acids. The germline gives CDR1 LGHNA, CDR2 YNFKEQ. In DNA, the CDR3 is TGTGCCAGCAGCCCCCGACTAGCGGGAGGTCGGCAGTTCTTC. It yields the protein CASSPRLAGGRQFF.

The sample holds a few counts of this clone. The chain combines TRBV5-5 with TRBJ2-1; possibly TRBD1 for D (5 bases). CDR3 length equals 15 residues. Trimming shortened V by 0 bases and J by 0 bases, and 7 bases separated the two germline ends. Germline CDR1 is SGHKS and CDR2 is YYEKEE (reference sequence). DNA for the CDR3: TGTGCCAGCAGCTTGGGGGGCATCTCCTACAATGAGCAGTTCTTC. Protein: CASSLGGISYNEQFF. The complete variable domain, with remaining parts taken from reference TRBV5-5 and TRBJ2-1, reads DAGVTQSPTHLIKTRGQQVTLRCSPISGHKSVSWYQQVLGQGPQFIFQYYEKEERGRGNFPDRFSARQFPNYSSELNVNALLLGDSALYLCASSLGGISYNEQFFGPGTRLTVL.

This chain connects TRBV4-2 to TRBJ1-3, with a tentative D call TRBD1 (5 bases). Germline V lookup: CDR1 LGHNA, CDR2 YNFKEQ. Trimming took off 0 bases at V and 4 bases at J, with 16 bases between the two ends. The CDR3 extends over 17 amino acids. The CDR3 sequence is CASSQDGAVAIGNTIYF. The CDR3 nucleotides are TGTGCCAGCAGCCAAGATGGGGCGGTGGCGATAGGAAACACCATATATTTT.

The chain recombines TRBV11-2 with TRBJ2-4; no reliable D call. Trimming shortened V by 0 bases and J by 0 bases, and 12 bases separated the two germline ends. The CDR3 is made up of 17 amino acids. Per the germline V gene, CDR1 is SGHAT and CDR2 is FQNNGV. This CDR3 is CASSLDGRPLAKNIQYF. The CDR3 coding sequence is TGTGCCAGCAGCTTAGACGGCAGGCCCCTAGCCAAAAACATTCAGTACTTC.

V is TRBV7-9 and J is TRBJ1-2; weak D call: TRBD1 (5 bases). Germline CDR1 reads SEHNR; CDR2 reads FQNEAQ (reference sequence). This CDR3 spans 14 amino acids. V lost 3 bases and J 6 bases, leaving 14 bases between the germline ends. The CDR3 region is CASSLIGQGNGYTF. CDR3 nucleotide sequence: TGTGCCAGCAGCTTGATTGGGCAGGGTAATGGCTACACCTTC.

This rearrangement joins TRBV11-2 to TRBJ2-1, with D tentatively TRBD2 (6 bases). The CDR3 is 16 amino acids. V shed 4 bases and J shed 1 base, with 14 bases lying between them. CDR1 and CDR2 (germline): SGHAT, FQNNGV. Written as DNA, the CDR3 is TGTGCCAGCAGCTCTATCTGGGGGAGGTCCTACAATGAGCAGTTCTTC. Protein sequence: CASSSIWGRSYNEQFF.

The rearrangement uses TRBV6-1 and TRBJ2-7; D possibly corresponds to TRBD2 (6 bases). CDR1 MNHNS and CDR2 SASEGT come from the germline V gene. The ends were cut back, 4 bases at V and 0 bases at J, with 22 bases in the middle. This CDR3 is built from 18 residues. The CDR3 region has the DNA TGTGCCAGCAGTGGAACCTATGGGGAGGCCAGGAGCTCCTACGAGCAGTACTTC. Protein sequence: CASSGTYGEARSSYEQYF.

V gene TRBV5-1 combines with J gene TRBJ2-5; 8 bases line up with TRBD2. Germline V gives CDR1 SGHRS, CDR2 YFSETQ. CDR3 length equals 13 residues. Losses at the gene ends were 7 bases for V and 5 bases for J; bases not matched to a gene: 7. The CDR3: CASQIAGSETQYF. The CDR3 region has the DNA TGCGCCAGCCAAATAGCGGGATCGGAGACCCAGTACTTC.

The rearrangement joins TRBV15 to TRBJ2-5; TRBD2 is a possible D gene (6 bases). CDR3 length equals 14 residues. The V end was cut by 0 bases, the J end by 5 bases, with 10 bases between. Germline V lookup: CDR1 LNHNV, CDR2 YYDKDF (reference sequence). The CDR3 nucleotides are TGTGCCACCAGCAGAGATCTCCGGGGGGAGACCCAGTACTTC. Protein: CATSRDLRGETQYF.

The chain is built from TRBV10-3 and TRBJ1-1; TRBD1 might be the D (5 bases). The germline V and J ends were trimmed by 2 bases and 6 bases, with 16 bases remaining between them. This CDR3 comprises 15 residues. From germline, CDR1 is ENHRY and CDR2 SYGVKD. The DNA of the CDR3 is TGTGCCATCAGTGAGGCTACAGGTGGTCTCGCTGAAGCTTTCTTT. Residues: CAISEATGGLAEAFF.

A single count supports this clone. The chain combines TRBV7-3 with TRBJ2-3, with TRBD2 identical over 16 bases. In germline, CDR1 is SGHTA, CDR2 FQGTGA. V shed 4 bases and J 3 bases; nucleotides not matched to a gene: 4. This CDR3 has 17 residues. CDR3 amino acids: CASSSGLAGGRTDTQYF. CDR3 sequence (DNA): TGTGCCAGCAGCTCGGGACTAGCGGGAGGGAGGACAGATACGCAGTATTTT.

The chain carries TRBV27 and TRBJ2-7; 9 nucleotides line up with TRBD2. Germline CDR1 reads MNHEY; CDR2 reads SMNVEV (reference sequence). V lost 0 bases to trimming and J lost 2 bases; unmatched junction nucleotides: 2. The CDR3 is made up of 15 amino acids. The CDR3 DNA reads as TGTGCCAGCAGTTTATCTAGCGGGAGACCCTACGAGCAGTACTTC. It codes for CASSLSSGRPYEQYF.

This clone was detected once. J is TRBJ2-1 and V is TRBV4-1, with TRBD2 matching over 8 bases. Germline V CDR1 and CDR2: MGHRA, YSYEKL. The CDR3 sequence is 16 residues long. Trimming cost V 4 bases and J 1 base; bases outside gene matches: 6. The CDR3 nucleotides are TGCGCCAGCAGCCTCGAGGGCGGGAGGTCCTACAATGAGCAGTTCTTC. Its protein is CASSLEGGRSYNEQFF.

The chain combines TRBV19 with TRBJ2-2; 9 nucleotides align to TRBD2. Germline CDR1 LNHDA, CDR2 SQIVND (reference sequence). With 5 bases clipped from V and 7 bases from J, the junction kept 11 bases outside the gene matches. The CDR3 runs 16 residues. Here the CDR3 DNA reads TGTGCCAGTAGTCAGGGTGGCGGGAGGGCCGACGGGGAGCTGTTTTTT. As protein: CASSQGGGRADGELFF. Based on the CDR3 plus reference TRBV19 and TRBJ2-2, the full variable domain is DGGITQSPKYLFRKEGQNVTLSCEQNLNHDAMYWYRQDPGQGLRLIYYSQIVNDFQKGDIAEGYSVSREKKESFPLTVTSAQKNPTAFYLCASSQGGGRADGELFFGEGSRLTVL.

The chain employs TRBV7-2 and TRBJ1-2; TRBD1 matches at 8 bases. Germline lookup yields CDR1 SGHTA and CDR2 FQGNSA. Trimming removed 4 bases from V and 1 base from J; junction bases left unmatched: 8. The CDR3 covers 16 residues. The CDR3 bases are TGTGCCAGCAGCTGGCGGGGACAGGATCTTAACTATGGCTACACCTTC. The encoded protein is CASSWRGQDLNYGYTF. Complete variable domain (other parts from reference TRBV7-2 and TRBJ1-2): GAGVSQSPSNKVTEKGKDVELRCDPISGHTALYWYRQSLGQGLEFLIYFQGNSAPDKSGLPSDRFSAERTGGSVSTLTIQRTQQEDSAVYLCASSWRGQDLNYGYTFGSGTRLTVV.

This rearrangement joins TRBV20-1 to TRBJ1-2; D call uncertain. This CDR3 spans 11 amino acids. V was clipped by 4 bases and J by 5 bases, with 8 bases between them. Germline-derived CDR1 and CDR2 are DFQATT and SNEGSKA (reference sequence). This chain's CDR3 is CSAIDHYGYTF. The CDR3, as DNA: TGCAGTGCTATAGACCATTATGGCTACACCTTC.

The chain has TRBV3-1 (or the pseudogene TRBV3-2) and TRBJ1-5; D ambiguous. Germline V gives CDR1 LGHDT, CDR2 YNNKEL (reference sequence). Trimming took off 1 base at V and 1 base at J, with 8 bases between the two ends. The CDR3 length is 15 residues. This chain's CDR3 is CASSQVPTSNQPQHF. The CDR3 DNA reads TGTGCCAGCAGCCAAGTCCCCACAAGCAATCAGCCCCAGCATTTT.

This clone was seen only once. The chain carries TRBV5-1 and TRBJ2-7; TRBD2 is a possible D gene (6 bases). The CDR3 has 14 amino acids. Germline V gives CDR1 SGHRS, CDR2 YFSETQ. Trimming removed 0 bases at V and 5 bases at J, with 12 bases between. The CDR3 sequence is CASSLGRRDHEQYF. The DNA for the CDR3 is TGCGCCAGCAGCTTGGGCCGGAGGGACCACGAGCAGTACTTC.

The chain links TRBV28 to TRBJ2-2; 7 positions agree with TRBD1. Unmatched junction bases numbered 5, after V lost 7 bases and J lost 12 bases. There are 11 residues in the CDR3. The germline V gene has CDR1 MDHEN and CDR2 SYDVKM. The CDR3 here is CASTSGGQLFF. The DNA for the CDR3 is TGTGCCAGCACCTCAGGGGGTCAGCTGTTTTTT.

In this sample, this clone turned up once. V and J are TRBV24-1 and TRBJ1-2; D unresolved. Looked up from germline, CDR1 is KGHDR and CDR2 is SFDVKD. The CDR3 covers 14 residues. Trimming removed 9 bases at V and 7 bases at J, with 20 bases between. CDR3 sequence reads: CATRCREGRCGYTF. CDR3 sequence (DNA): TGTGCCACCCGTTGTCGAGAGGGAAGATGTGGCTACACCTTC.

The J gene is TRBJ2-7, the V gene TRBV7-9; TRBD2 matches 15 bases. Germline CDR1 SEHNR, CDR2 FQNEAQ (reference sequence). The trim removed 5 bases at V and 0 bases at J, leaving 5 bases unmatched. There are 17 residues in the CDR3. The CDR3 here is CASSPGTSGRFSYEQYF. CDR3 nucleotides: TGTGCCAGCAGCCCGGGGACTAGCGGGAGGTTCTCCTACGAGCAGTACTTC. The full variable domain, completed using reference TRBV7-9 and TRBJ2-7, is DTGVSQNPRHKITKRGQNVTFRCDPISEHNRLYWYRQTLGQGPEFLTYFQNEAQLEKSRLLSDRFSAERPKGSFSTLEIQRTEQGDSAMYLCASSPGTSGRFSYEQYFGPGTRLTVT.

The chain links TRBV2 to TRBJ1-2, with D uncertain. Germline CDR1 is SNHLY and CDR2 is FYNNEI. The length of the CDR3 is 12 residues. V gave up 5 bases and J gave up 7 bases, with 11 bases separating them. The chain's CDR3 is CASSRRGIGYTF. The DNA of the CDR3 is TGTGCCAGCAGTCGACGGGGAATTGGCTACACCTTC.

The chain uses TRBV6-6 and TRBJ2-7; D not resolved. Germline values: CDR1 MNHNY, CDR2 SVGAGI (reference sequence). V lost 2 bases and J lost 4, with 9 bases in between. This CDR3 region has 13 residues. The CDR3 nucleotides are TGTGCCAGCAGTTACAGCGCCGTTTACGAGCAGTACTTC. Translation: CASSYSAVYEQYF.

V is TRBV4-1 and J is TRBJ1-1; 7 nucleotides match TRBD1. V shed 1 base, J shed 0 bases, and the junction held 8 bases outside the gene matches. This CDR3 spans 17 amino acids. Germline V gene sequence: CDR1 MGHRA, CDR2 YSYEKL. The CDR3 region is CASSQGLKDRLNTEAFF. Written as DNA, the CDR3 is TGCGCCAGCAGCCAAGGGCTTAAGGACAGGCTGAACACTGAAGCTTTCTTT.

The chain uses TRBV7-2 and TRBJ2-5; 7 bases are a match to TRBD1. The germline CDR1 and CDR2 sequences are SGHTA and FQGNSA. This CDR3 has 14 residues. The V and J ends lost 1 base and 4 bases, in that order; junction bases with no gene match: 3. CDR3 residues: CASSLDRGGETQYF. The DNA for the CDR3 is TGTGCCAGCAGCTTAGACAGGGGCGGAGAGACCCAGTACTTC.

DNA for the CDR3: TGTGCCACCAGCAGCCAAGTTTTAGGGGGCTCCTATAATTCACCCCTCCACTTT. Protein sequence: CATSSQVLGGSYNSPLHF. The chain employs TRBV15 and TRBJ1-6; a weak D match, TRBD1 (6 bases). The CDR3 is 18 residues long. Trimming shortened V by 3 bases and J by 0 bases, and 15 bases separated the two germline ends. The germline V gene encodes CDR1 LNHNV and CDR2 YYDKDF (reference sequence).